These T cell receptor beta chains were read from a single sample in a study of identical twins. MiXCR, applied by TCRdb to the 5' RACE reads, yields one record per CDR3 protein. Of 300,000 or so distinct CDR3 sequences in the sample, nearly 9.5% were seen once. These data were also reused for a study on yellow fever vaccine responses in identical twins.

What was sequenced was CD8+ T cells sorted from blood. The source of these receptors is a woman aged 18-29 years in good health. Both conserved end residues are part of each CDR3. The D gene is left open where the match is weak. Part of the rows lack a size; the others show once, few, many or a class for expanded clones.

v_call: TRBV20-1; clone_size: few; j_call: TRBJ2-7; d_call: TRBD1; cdr3_aa: CSAPKTGPGYEQYF; cdr3_nt: TGCAGTGCTCCTAAGACAGGGCCGGGCTACGAGCAGTACTTC
v_call: TRBV3-1; clone_size: few; j_call: TRBJ2-2; d_call: TRBD2; cdr3_aa: CASSKTSGGVHTGELFF; cdr3_nt: TGTGCCAGCAGCAAGACTAGCGGGGGTGTTCACACCGGGGAGCTGTTTTTT
v_call: TRBV20-1; clone_size: few; j_call: TRBJ2-2; d_call: NA; cdr3_aa: CSARDLGTGELFF; cdr3_nt: TGCAGTGCTAGAGATTTGGGGACCGGGGAGCTGTTTTTT
v_call: TRBV2; clone_size: NA; j_call: TRBJ2-5; d_call: NA; cdr3_aa: CASSEVDSETQYF; cdr3_nt: TGTGCCAGCAGTGAAGTTGATTCGGAGACCCAGTACTTC
v_call: TRBV7-9; clone_size: NA; j_call: TRBJ2-7; d_call: TRBD1; cdr3_aa: CASSSGQGYLYEQYF; cdr3_nt: TGTGCCAGCAGCTCGGGACAGGGGTATCTCTACGAGCAGTACTTC
v_call: TRBV5-6; clone_size: once; j_call: TRBJ2-1; d_call: NA; cdr3_aa: CASSLMSAESYNEQFF; cdr3_nt: TGTGCCAGCAGCTTGATGTCGGCTGAGTCCTACAATGAGCAGTTCTTC
v_call: TRBV2; clone_size: NA; j_call: TRBJ2-7; d_call: NA; cdr3_aa: CASSELVRSSYEQYF; cdr3_nt: TGTGCCAGCAGTGAACTAGTGCGAAGCTCCTACGAGCAGTACTTC
v_call: TRBV28; clone_size: many; j_call: TRBJ2-7; d_call: TRBD1; cdr3_aa: CASSTPGTGDSYEQYF; cdr3_nt: TGTGCCAGCAGTACCCCCGGGACAGGGGACTCCTACGAGCAGTACTTC
v_call: TRBV6-2/TRBV6-3; clone_size: few; j_call: TRBJ2-1; d_call: TRBD2; cdr3_aa: CASSYKEGGYNEQFF; cdr3_nt: TGTGCCAGCAGTTACAAGGAGGGAGGGTACAATGAGCAGTTCTTC
v_call: TRBV29-1; clone_size: many; j_call: TRBJ2-1; d_call: TRBD2; cdr3_aa: CSVSGRAREQFF; cdr3_nt: TGCAGCGTTAGCGGGAGGGCCAGGGAGCAGTTCTTC
v_call: TRBV3-1; clone_size: few; j_call: TRBJ2-1; d_call: NA; cdr3_aa: CASEGHEQFF; cdr3_nt: TGTGCCAGCGAAGGGCATGAGCAGTTCTTC
v_call: TRBV15; clone_size: many; j_call: TRBJ2-3; d_call: NA; cdr3_aa: CATSSAQGPADTQYF; cdr3_nt: TGTGCCACCAGCAGCGCACAGGGTCCCGCAGATACGCAGTATTTT
v_call: TRBV10-3; clone_size: NA; j_call: TRBJ2-7; d_call: NA; cdr3_aa: CAITDGSDMGEQYF; cdr3_nt: TGTGCCATCACGGACGGGTCCGACATGGGGGAGCAGTACTTC
v_call: TRBV12-3/TRBV12-4; clone_size: NA; j_call: TRBJ2-3; d_call: TRBD1; cdr3_aa: CASSLFPQGDTGTDTQYF; cdr3_nt: TGTGCCAGCAGTTTATTCCCGCAGGGGGACACTGGCACAGATACGCAGTATTTT
v_call: TRBV12-3/TRBV12-4; clone_size: many; j_call: TRBJ2-7; d_call: NA; cdr3_aa: CASTRTGQAYEQYF; cdr3_nt: TGTGCCAGCACCCGCACGGGACAAGCCTACGAGCAGTACTTC
v_call: TRBV7-9; clone_size: few; j_call: TRBJ2-2; d_call: NA; cdr3_aa: CASSFRGSGELFF; cdr3_nt: TGTGCCAGCAGCTTCCGGGGTTCAGGGGAGCTGTTTTTT
v_call: TRBV7-8; clone_size: NA; j_call: TRBJ2-7; d_call: NA; cdr3_aa: CASSHGDAEQYF; cdr3_nt: TGTGCCAGCAGCCACGGGGACGCCGAGCAGTACTTC
v_call: TRBV6-5; clone_size: many; j_call: TRBJ2-5; d_call: TRBD2; cdr3_aa: CASSYFVLALQETQYF; cdr3_nt: TGTGCCAGCAGTTACTTCGTACTAGCGTTACAAGAGACCCAGTACTTC
v_call: TRBV9; clone_size: many; j_call: TRBJ2-1; d_call: TRBD2; cdr3_aa: CASSVGGGSSYNEQFF; cdr3_nt: TGTGCCAGCAGCGTAGGGGGAGGGAGCTCCTACAATGAGCAGTTCTTC
v_call: TRBV18; clone_size: NA; j_call: TRBJ2-7; d_call: NA; cdr3_aa: CASSPSQGLFYEQYF; cdr3_nt: TGTGCCAGCTCACCAAGCCAGGGACTCTTCTACGAGCAGTACTTC
v_call: TRBV7-9; clone_size: few; j_call: TRBJ2-2; d_call: NA; cdr3_aa: CASPFRGNTGELFF; cdr3_nt: TGTGCCAGCCCGTTTCGGGGGAACACCGGGGAGCTGTTTTTT
v_call: TRBV7-2; clone_size: NA; j_call: TRBJ2-7; d_call: NA; cdr3_aa: CASSDRSAQGQYF; cdr3_nt: TGTGCCAGCAGCGATAGGTCGGCACAGGGGCAGTACTTC
v_call: TRBV7-8; clone_size: many; j_call: TRBJ2-1; d_call: NA; cdr3_aa: CASSQESRDFSYNEQFF; cdr3_nt: TGTGCCAGCAGCCAAGAATCGCGGGACTTCTCCTACAATGAGCAGTTCTTC
v_call: TRBV28; clone_size: few; j_call: TRBJ2-7; d_call: NA; cdr3_aa: CASSSAARDYEQYF; cdr3_nt: TGTGCCAGCAGTTCGGCGGCCAGGGACTACGAGCAGTACTTC
v_call: TRBV2; clone_size: few; j_call: TRBJ2-3; d_call: TRBD2; cdr3_aa: CASSGGSGRTDTQYF; cdr3_nt: TGTGCCAGCAGTGGTGGTAGCGGGAGAACAGATACGCAGTATTTT
v_call: TRBV5-6; clone_size: few; j_call: TRBJ2-7; d_call: NA; cdr3_aa: CASSFRQQSSYEQYF; cdr3_nt: TGTGCCAGCAGCTTCCGGCAGCAGTCTAGCTACGAGCAGTACTTC
v_call: TRBV9; clone_size: few; j_call: TRBJ2-7; d_call: TRBD2; cdr3_aa: CASSAGGVSYEQYF; cdr3_nt: TGTGCCAGCAGCGCTGGGGGGGTCTCCTACGAGCAGTACTTC
v_call: TRBV5-1; clone_size: many; j_call: TRBJ2-3; d_call: NA; cdr3_aa: CASSLPDTQYF; cdr3_nt: TGCGCCAGCAGCCTCCCCGATACGCAGTATTTT
v_call: TRBV9; clone_size: NA; j_call: TRBJ2-7; d_call: NA; cdr3_aa: CASSARDGYEQYF; cdr3_nt: TGTGCCAGCAGCGCAAGGGACGGCTACGAGCAGTACTTC
v_call: TRBV4-3; clone_size: many; j_call: TRBJ1-4; d_call: TRBD1; cdr3_aa: CASRAGTDETKLFF; cdr3_nt: TGCGCCAGCAGGGCCGGGACAGACGAGACAAAACTGTTTTTT
v_call: TRBV12-3/TRBV12-4; clone_size: few; j_call: TRBJ1-5; d_call: NA; cdr3_aa: CASSSMGNQPQHF; cdr3_nt: TGTGCCAGCAGTTCTATGGGGAATCAGCCCCAGCATTTT
v_call: TRBV28; clone_size: NA; j_call: TRBJ2-6; d_call: NA; cdr3_aa: CASSLRVAGANVLTF; cdr3_nt: TGTGCCAGCAGCCTCAGGGTAGCCGGGGCCAACGTCCTGACTTTC
v_call: TRBV20-1; clone_size: few; j_call: TRBJ2-7; d_call: NA; cdr3_aa: CSALSPLMGLFYEQYF; cdr3_nt: TGCAGTGCCCTATCCCCTCTGATGGGGTTATTCTACGAGCAGTACTTC
v_call: TRBV24-1; clone_size: NA; j_call: TRBJ2-7; d_call: TRBD2; cdr3_aa: CATSDRGGHSREQYF; cdr3_nt: TGTGCCACCAGTGATCGGGGGGGACACTCACGGGAGCAGTACTTC
v_call: TRBV9; clone_size: NA; j_call: TRBJ2-7; d_call: TRBD2; cdr3_aa: CASSVGGGGYEQYF; cdr3_nt: TGTGCCAGCAGCGTAGGTGGGGGGGGGTACGAGCAGTACTTC
v_call: TRBV27; clone_size: few; j_call: TRBJ2-7; d_call: TRBD1; cdr3_aa: CASSYGTDYEQYF; cdr3_nt: TGTGCCAGCAGCTATGGGACAGACTACGAGCAGTACTTC
v_call: TRBV12-5; clone_size: NA; j_call: TRBJ2-2; d_call: NA; cdr3_aa: CASYVPPGELFF; cdr3_nt: TGTGCTAGTTATGTCCCCCCCGGGGAGCTGTTTTTT
v_call: TRBV29-1; clone_size: many; j_call: TRBJ2-7; d_call: NA; cdr3_aa: CSAHTGRNEQYF; cdr3_nt: TGCAGCGCCCACACAGGGAGGAACGAGCAGTACTTC
v_call: TRBV11-2; clone_size: few; j_call: TRBJ2-1; d_call: TRBD2; cdr3_aa: CASSLHGLAGGSGEQFF; cdr3_nt: TGTGCCAGCAGCTTACACGGACTAGCGGGAGGCAGTGGTGAGCAGTTCTTC
v_call: TRBV21-1; clone_size: NA; j_call: TRBJ2-2; d_call: NA; cdr3_aa: CASSKADRQNTGELFF; cdr3_nt: TGTGCCAGCAGCAAAGCAGACAGGCAGAACACCGGGGAGCTGTTTTTT
v_call: TRBV20-1; clone_size: NA; j_call: TRBJ2-7; d_call: TRBD2; cdr3_aa: CSAGLAGGYEQYF; cdr3_nt: TGCAGTGCCGGACTAGCGGGAGGGTACGAGCAGTACTTC
v_call: TRBV29-1; clone_size: NA; j_call: TRBJ1-1; d_call: NA; cdr3_aa: CSVAGGSNTEAFF; cdr3_nt: TGCAGCGTTGCCGGGGGTTCGAACACTGAAGCTTTCTTT
v_call: TRBV29-1; clone_size: few; j_call: TRBJ2-6; d_call: NA; cdr3_aa: CSVDTGLRFGANVLTF; cdr3_nt: TGCAGCGTTGACACAGGGTTGAGGTTTGGGGCCAACGTCCTGACTTTC
v_call: TRBV7-6; clone_size: many; j_call: TRBJ1-2; d_call: TRBD1; cdr3_aa: CASSLYGTGVGEGYTF; cdr3_nt: TGTGCCAGCAGCTTATACGGGACAGGGGTAGGAGAGGGCTACACCTTC
v_call: TRBV28; clone_size: many; j_call: TRBJ2-7; d_call: NA; cdr3_aa: CASSFWVVATYEQYF; cdr3_nt: TGTGCCAGCAGTTTTTGGGTAGTGGCTACCTACGAGCAGTACTTC
v_call: TRBV4-2; clone_size: NA; j_call: TRBJ2-3; d_call: TRBD2; cdr3_aa: CASSQATGLADWDTQYF; cdr3_nt: TGTGCCAGCAGCCAAGCTACGGGACTAGCGGACTGGGATACGCAGTATTTT